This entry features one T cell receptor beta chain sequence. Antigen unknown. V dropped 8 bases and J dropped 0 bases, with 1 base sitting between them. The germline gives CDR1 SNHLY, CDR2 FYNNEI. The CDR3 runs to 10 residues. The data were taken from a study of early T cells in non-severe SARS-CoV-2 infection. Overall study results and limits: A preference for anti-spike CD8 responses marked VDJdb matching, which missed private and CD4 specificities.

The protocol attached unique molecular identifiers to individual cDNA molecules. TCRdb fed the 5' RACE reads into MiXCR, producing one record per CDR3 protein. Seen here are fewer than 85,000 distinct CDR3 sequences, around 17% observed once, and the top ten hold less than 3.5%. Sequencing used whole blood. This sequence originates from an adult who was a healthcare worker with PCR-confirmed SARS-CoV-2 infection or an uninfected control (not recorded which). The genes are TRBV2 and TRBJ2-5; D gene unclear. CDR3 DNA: TGTGCCAGCGACCAAGAGACCCAGTACTTC. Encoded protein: CASDQETQYF.